This TCR beta chain was recorded in a study of blood T cell repertoires in COVID-19 (dated by TCRdb to the early 2020s). Concerning the study at large: The collaborator samples originated in the United States, Italy and Spain and spanned the acute and convalescent phases of COVID-19. A de-identified subject ID, COVID-19 status, age in years and sex were almost always included in the sample metadata. Samples were obtained from the ongoing ImmuneRACE study (first 160 participants) and from some 1,300 subjects provided by 6 global collaborators. The prospective study material was composed of cDNA or gDNA derived from T cells, B-cell-depleted T cells, or PBMCs. Where HLA class I and class II types were available, the types were taken from metadata supplied by the sample provider, not from assay-based typing. The dataset comprised deeply sampled blood TCRbeta repertoires from subjects exposed to, actively infected with, or recovered from COVID-19. The repertoires were released in a freely available public database intended as a resource for research on the immune response to SARS-CoV-2.

This clone was recorded only once. Its antigen is currently not known. The record has no base qualities; no much larger clone is one base away. The immunoSEQ Assay, a bias-controlled multiplex PCR, was used to amplify TCRbeta CDR3 regions from genomic DNA. For the original study's pipeline: The number of nucleated cells in each sample was estimated from the amplification of reference gene primers within the assay. Sequence reads were collapsed and filtered to measure the absolute abundance of every unique TCRbeta CDR3 rearrangement. For each sample, productive Simpson clonality was calculated as the square root of Simpson's diversity index across productive rearrangements. In its TCRdb copy, this immuneACCESS table keeps in-frame sequences only and misses some clones. Where compared with another copy, unresolved V genes explain less than half of these, and the others have no known cause. V, J and clone size are taken as reported in that table, and D and trimming were inferred from the DNA itself. In this sample the table shows 130,000 to 150,000 clones, roughly 80% of which occur a single time. The ten largest clones take up 9.2% of the sample.

Findings and caveats that apply to the study as a whole: Clinical and demographic metadata were provided uncurated, with the amount varying by source and participant.

Participants in the prospective study were aged 18 to 89 years, lived in 20 to 30 United States geographic areas, and enrolled through a virtual design. In the prospective study, cohorts were assigned on the basis of participant-reported clinical history obtained from a screening survey and a study questionnaire. Recovered participants in ImmuneRACE Cohort 3 were defined as having two consecutive negative NP/OP PCR tests, clearance from a healthcare professional, or resolution of symptoms. Each participant in the prospective study had whole blood, serum and a nasopharyngeal or oropharyngeal swab collected by mobile phlebotomists. Additional blood draws and questionnaires over an approximately two-month period could optionally be provided by prospective study participants. Before DNA extraction, prospective study blood samples were shipped either frozen or at room temperature. Relative to germline, V is missing 4 bases and J is missing 3 bases, with 15 bases of the junction outside any gene match. Looking up the germline V gene (reference sequence) yields CDR1 LGHDT and CDR2 YNNKEL. The CDR3 covers 19 residues, taking in both the cysteine and the phenylalanine. The sequence is cut down to CDR3 DNA, 57 bases in frame from base 1.

This TCR came from a man aged 50-59 years who had recovered from COVID-19. Sequenced sample: PBMCs or T cells enriched from blood (not recorded which). The chain links TRBV3-1 (or the pseudogene TRBV3-2) with TRBJ2-1, and TRBD2 aligns with 10 junction nucleotides. The DNA sequence follows: TGTGCCAGCAGCCCTAATATAGCGGGGGGCCCTGTCTACTACAATGAGCAGTTCTTC. Its protein reads: CASSPNIAGGPVYYNEQFF.